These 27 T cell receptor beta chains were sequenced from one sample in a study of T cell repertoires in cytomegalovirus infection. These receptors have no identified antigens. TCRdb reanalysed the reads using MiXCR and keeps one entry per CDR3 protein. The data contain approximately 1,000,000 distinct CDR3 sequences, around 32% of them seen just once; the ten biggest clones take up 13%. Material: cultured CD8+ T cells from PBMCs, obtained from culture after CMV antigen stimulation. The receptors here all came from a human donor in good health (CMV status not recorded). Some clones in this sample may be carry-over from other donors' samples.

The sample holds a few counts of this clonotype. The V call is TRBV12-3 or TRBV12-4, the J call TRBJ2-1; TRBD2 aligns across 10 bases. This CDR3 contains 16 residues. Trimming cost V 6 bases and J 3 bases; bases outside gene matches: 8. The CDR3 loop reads CASSPSGGAFYNEQFF. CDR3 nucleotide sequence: TGTGCCAGCAGCCCCAGCGGGGGGGCCTTCTACAATGAGCAGTTCTTC.

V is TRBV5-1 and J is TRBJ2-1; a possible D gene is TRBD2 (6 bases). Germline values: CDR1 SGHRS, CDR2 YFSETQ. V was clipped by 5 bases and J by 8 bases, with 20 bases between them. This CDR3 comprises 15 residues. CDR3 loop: CASRPGLDERDEQFF. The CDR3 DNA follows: TGCGCCAGCAGGCCGGGACTCGATGAAAGGGATGAGCAGTTCTTC.

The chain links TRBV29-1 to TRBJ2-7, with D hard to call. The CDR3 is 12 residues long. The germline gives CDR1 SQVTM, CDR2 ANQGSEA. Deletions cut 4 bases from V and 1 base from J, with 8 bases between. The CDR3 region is CSVAGVSYEQYF. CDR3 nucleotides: TGCAGCGTTGCTGGGGTGTCCTACGAGCAGTACTTC.

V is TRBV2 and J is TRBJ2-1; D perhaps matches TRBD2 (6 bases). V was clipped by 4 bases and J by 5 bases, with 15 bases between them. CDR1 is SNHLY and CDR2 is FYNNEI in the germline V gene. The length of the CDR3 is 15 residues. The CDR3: CASSVGLARNNEQFF. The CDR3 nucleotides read TGTGCCAGCAGTGTCGGGCTAGCGAGGAACAATGAGCAGTTCTTC.

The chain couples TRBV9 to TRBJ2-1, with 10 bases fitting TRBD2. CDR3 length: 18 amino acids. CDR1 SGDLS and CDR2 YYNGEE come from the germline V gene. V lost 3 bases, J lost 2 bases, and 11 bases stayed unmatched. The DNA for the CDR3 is TGTGCCAGCAGCGCATTAACTAGCGGGGCATTCACCTACAATGAGCAGTTCTTC. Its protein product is CASSALTSGAFTYNEQFF.

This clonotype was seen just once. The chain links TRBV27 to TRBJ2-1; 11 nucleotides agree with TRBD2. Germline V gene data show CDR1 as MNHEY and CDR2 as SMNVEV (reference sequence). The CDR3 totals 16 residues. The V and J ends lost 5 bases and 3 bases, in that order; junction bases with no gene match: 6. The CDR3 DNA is TGTGCCAGCAGTCCCTCTAGCGGGGGGTTCTACAATGAGCAGTTCTTC. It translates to CASSPSSGGFYNEQFF.

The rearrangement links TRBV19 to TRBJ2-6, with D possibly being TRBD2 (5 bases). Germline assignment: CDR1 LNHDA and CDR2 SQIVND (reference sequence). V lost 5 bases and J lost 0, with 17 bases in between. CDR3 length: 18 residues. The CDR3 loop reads CASSLYGIDYSGANVLTF. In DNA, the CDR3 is TGTGCCAGTAGTCTTTATGGGATTGACTACTCTGGGGCCAACGTCCTGACTTTC.

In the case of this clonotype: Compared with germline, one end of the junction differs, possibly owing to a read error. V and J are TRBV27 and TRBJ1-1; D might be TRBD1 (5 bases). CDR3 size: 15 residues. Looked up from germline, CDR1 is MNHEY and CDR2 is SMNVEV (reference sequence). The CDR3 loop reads CASSLSWGMDTEAFF. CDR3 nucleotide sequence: TGTGCCAGCAGTCTATCCTGGGGGATGGACACTGAAGCTTTCTTT.

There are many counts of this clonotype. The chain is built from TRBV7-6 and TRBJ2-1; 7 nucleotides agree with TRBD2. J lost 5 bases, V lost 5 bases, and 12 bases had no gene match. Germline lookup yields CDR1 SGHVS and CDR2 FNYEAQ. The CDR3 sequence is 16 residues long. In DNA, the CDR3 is TGTGCCAGCAGCACGATCGGGGGGATGGGGCACAATGAGCAGTTCTTC. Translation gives CASSTIGGMGHNEQFF.

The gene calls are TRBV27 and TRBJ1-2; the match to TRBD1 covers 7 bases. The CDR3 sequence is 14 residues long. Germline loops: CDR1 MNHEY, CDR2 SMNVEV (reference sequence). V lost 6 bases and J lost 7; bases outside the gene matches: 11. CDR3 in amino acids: CASSLSDRDSGYTF. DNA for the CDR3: TGTGCCAGCAGCCTCTCTGACAGGGACTCTGGCTACACCTTC.

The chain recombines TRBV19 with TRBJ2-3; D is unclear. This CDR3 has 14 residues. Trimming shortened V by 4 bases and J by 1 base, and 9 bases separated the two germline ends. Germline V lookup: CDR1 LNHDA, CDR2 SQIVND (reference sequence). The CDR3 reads CASSTGPRTDTQYF. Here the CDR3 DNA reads TGTGCCAGTAGTACCGGGCCCCGCACAGATACGCAGTATTTT.

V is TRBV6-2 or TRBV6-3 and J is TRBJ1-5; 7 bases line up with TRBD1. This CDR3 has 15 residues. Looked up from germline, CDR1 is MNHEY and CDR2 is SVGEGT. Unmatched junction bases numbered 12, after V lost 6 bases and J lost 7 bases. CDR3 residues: CASREDRRVGQPQHF. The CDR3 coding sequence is TGTGCCAGCAGGGAGGACAGGCGGGTCGGGCAGCCCCAGCATTTT.

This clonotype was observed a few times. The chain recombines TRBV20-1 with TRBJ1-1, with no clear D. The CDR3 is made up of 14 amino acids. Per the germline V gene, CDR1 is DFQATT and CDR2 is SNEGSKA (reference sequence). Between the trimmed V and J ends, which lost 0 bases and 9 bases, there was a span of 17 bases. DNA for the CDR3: TGCAGTGCTAGAGATCCCCGGGGTTATTTACAAGCTTTCTTT. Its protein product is CSARDPRGYLQAFF.

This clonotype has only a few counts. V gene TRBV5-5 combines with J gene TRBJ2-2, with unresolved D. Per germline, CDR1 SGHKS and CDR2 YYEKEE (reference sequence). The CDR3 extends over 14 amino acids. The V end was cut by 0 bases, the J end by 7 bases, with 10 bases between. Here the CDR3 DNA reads TGTGCCAGCAGCTTGGACCCACAGAGCGGGGAGCTGTTTTTT. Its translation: CASSLDPQSGELFF.

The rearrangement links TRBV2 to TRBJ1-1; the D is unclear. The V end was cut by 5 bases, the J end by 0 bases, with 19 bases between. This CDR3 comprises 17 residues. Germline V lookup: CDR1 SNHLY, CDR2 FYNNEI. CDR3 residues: CASSNPWADSVNTEAFF. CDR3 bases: TGTGCCAGCAGTAACCCCTGGGCAGATTCTGTGAACACTGAAGCTTTCTTT.

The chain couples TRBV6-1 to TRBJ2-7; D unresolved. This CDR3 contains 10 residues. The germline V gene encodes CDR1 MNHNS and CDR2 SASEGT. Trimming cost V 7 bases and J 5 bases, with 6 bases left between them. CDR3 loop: CASTLDEQYF. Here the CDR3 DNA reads TGTGCCAGCACCCTGGACGAGCAGTACTTC.

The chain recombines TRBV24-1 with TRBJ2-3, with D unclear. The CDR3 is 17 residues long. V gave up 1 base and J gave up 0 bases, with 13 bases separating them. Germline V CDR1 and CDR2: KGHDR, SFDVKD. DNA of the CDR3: TGTGCCACCAGTGATTTAGGACCCCGGACCAGCACAGATACGCAGTATTTT. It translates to CATSDLGPRTSTDTQYF.

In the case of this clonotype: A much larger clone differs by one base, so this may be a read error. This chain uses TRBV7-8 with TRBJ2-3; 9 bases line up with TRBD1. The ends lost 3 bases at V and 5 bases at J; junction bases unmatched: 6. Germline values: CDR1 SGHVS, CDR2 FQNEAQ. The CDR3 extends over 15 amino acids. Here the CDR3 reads CASSFRDRAIDTQYF. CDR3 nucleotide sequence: TGTGCCAGCAGCTTCCGGGACAGGGCTATAGATACGCAGTATTTT.

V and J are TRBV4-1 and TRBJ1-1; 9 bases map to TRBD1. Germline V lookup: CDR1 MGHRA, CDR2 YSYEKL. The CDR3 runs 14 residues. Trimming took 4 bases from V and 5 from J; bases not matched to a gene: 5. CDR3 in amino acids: CASSPGDRVTEAFF. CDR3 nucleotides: TGCGCCAGCAGCCCGGGGGACAGGGTTACTGAAGCTTTCTTT.

CDR3 coding DNA: TGCAGCGCCGACGGGGGGCTCCGGGGAGCGGAGACCCAGTACTTC. It yields the protein CSADGGLRGAETQYF. This chain links TRBV29-1 with TRBJ2-5, with a tentative D call TRBD2 (7 bases). The V and J ends lost 7 bases and 5 bases respectively, with 23 bases between them. This CDR3 region has 15 residues. Per germline, CDR1 SQVTM and CDR2 ANQGSEA.

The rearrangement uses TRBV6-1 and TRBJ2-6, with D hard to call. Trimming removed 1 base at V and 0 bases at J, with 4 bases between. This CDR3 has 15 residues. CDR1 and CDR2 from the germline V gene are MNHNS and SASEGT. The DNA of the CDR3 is TGTGCCAGCAGTGAAGAAGGCTCTGGGGCCAACGTCCTGACTTTC. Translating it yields CASSEEGSGANVLTF.

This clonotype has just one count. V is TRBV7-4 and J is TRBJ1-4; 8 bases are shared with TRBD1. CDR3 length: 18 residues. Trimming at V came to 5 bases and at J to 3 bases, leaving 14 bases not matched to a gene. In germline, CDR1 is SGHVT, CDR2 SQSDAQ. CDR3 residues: CASSETRTGNWANEKLFF. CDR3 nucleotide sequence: TGTGCCAGCAGCGAGACGCGGACAGGGAATTGGGCTAATGAAAAACTGTTTTTT.

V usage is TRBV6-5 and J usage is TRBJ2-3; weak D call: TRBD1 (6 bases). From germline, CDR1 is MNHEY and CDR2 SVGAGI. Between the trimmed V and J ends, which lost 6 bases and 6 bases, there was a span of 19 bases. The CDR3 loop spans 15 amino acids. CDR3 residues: CASSLGTYMEDTQYF. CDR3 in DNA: TGTGCCAGCAGCCTCGGGACATATATGGAGGATACGCAGTATTTT.

CDR3 loop: CASSHGQGVYNEQFF. CDR3 sequence (DNA): TGCGCCAGCAGCCACGGACAGGGGGTGTACAATGAGCAGTTCTTC. The genes are TRBV4-1 and TRBJ2-1, with 10 positions matching TRBD1. In germline, CDR1 is MGHRA, CDR2 YSYEKL. The CDR3 extends over 15 amino acids. V lost 3 bases to trimming and J lost 4 bases; unmatched junction nucleotides: 3.

In nucleotides, the CDR3 is TGCAGTGCCTCTGGACTAGCGGGCCTCGAACGAGCCTACGAGCAGTACGTC. Its translation: CSASGLAGLERAYEQYV. The gene calls are TRBV20-1 and TRBJ2-7, with 11 bases matching TRBD2. The J segment lost 2 bases and the V segment lost 6 bases, leaving 15 bases of the junction unmatched. The CDR3 runs to 17 residues. The germline CDR1 and CDR2 sequences are DFQATT and SNEGSKA (reference sequence).

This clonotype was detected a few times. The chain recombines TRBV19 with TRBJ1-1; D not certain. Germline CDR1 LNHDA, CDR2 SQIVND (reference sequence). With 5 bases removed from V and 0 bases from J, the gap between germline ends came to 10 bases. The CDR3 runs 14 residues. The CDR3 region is CASSFGRMNTEAFF. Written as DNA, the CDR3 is TGTGCCAGTAGTTTTGGCAGAATGAACACTGAAGCTTTCTTT.

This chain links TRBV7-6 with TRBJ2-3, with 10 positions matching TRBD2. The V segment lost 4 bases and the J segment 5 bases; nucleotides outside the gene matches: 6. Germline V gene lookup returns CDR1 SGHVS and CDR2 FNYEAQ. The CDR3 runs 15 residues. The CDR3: CASSYSGGPGDTQYF. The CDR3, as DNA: TGTGCCAGCAGCTATAGCGGGGGGCCCGGAGATACGCAGTATTTT.